The TCR beta chain under discussion was sequenced for a study of OX40 agonist ivuxolimab in advanced cancers. Overall study context: Clinicians treated patients with ivuxolimab, an agonistic anti-OX40 (CD134) antibody. The study's findings and limits: Among the lowest levels of clonal expansion were found in partial responders at 0.1-3.0 mg/kg.

Peripheral blood came from all dose cohorts at three timepoints. TCRdb keeps only in-frame clones here, not all; method: immunoSEQ multiplex PCR. Among approximately 69,000 clones listed, 85% to 95% were seen once. As concerns this clone: The antigen is undetermined.

Trimming took off 11 bases at V and 7 bases at J, with 10 bases between the two ends. The germline CDR1 and CDR2 sequences are MGHDK and SYGVNS. The CDR3 is 10 residues long. This chain uses TRBV25-1 with TRBJ2-3; D is perhaps TRBD2 (5 bases). The clonotype originates from an adult with an advanced solid tumor such as melanoma, head and neck, liver or kidney cancer. Sequencing used CD4+ or CD8+ T cells sorted from blood, obtained in a trial of the OX40 agonist ivuxolimab. The CDR3 protein is CAAGVNTQYF. CDR3 DNA: TGTGCCGCCGGGGTGAATACGCAGTATTTT. Combining the CDR3 with reference TRBV25-1 and TRBJ2-3 gives the whole variable domain EADIYQTPRYLVIGTGKKITLECSQTMGHDKMYWYQQDPGMELHLIHYSYGVNSTEKGDLSSESTVSRIRTEHFPLTLESARPSHTSQYLCAAGVNTQYFGPGTRLTVL.